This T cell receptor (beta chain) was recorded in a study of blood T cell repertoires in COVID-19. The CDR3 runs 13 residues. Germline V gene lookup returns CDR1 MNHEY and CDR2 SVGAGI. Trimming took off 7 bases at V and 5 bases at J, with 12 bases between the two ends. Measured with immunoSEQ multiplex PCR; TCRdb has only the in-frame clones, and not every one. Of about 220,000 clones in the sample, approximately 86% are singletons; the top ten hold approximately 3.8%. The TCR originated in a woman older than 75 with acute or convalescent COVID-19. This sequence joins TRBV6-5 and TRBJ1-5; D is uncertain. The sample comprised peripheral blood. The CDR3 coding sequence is TGTGCCAGCACCGAAGGTGCGGATCAGCCCCAGCATTTT. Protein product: CASTEGADQPQHF.